This record looks at one T cell receptor (beta chain) sequence and its context. Its cognate antigen is unknown. Sequenced by immunoSEQ multiplex PCR; TCRdb stores in-frame clones only, minus some. The table records 150,000 or so clones, roughly 88% of them present only once. The data belong to a study of cytotoxic CD8 clonotypes in ibrutinib-treated CLL. Study-level information: Of the patients, about a dozen were relapsed/refractory, approximately 15 treatment-naive and approximately 18 IGHV unmutated. Partial responses numbered about 25 and complete responses 2; after a median about 62 months, 14 stayed remitted and about twelve progressed. The study's findings and limits: At ibrutinib response, clonality increased, and at progression it declined back toward baseline. Stable or contracted on treatment, public clonotypes were also uncommon.

J was trimmed by 4 bases and V by 4 bases; bases with no gene match: 13. The CDR3 runs to 18 residues. CDR1 and CDR2 from the germline V gene are MGHDK and SYGVNS. The source material was PBMCs, sampled after 24 months of ibrutinib treatment. The TCR was taken from a human donor with chronic lymphocytic leukemia. J is TRBJ2-6 and V is TRBV25-1; 7 bases match TRBD1. As DNA, the CDR3 is TGTGCCAGCAGTGGGATAGACAGGGTAAAGGCGGGGGCCAACGTCCTGACTTTC. Residues: CASSGIDRVKAGANVLTF.